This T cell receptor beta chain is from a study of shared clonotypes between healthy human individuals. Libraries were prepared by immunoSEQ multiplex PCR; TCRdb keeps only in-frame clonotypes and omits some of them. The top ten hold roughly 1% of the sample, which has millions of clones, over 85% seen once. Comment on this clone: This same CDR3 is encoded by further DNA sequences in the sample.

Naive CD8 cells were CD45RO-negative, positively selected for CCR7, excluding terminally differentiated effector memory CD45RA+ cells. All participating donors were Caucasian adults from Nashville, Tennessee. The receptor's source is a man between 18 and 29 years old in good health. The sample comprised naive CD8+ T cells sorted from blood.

In DNA, the CDR3 is TGCGCCAGCAGCCAAGTAGCGGCGAGCTCCTACGAGCAGTACTTC. Protein: CASSQVAASSYEQYF. The J gene is TRBJ2-7, the V gene TRBV4-1; TRBD2 might be the D (6 bases). CDR3 size: 15 residues. CDR1 is MGHRA, CDR2 YSYEKL, per germline. V lost 1 base and J lost 0, with 10 bases in between.